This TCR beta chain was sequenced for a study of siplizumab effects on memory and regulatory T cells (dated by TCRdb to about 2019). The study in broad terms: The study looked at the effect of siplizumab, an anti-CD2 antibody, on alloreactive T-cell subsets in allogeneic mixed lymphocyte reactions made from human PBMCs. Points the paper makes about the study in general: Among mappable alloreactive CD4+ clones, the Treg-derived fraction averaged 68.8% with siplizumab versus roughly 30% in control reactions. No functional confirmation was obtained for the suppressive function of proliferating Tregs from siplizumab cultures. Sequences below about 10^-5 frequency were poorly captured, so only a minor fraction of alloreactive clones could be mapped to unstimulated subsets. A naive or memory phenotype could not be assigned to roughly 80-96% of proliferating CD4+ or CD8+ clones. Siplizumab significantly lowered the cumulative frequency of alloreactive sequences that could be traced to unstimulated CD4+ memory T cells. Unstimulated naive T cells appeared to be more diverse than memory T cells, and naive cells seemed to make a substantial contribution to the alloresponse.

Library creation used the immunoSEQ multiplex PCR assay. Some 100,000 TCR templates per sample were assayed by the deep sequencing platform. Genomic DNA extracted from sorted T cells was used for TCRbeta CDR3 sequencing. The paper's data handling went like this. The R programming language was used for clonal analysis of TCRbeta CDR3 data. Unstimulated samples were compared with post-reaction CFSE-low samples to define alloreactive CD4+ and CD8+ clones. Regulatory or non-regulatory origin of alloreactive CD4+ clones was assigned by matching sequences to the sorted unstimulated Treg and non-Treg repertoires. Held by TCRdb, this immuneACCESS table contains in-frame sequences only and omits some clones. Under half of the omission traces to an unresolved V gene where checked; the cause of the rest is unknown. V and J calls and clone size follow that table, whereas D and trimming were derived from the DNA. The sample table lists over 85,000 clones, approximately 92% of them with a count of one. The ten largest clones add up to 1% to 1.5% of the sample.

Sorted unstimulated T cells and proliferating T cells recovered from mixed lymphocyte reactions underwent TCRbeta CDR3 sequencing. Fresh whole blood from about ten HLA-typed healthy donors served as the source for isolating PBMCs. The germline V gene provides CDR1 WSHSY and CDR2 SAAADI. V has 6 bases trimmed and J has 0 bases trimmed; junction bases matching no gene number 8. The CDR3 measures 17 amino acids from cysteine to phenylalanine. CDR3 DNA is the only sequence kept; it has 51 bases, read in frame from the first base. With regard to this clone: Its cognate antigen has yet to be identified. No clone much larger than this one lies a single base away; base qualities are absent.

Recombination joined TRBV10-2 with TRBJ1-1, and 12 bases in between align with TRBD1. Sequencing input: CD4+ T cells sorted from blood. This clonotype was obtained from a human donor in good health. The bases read TGCGCCAGCAGATCCCGGGACAGGGGGCGGCTGAACACTGAAGCTTTCTTT. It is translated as CASRSRDRGRLNTEAFF.